The clone carrying this T cell receptor beta chain was seen a handful of times. Its antigen is still unknown. MiXCR was run by TCRdb on the reads, yielding one entry per CDR3 protein. The table includes hundreds of thousands of distinct CDR3 sequences, approximately 46% detected once. The record originates from a study of T cell repertoires in cytomegalovirus infection. Study in general: TCR beta signatures that were public indicated CMV infection and matching HLA type.

The V and J ends lost 0 bases and 2 bases, in that order; junction bases with no gene match: 22. The CDR3 loop spans 23 amino acids. Germline CDR1 is LGHNA and CDR2 is YSLEER. Study-wide results and caveats: CMV carriers with the relevant HLA were identified by cumulative public TCR beta family frequency.

The TCR was taken from a human donor in good health (CMV status not recorded). Some clones in this sample may be carry-over from other donors' samples. The chain has TRBV4-3 and TRBJ1-4, with 9 nucleotides matching TRBD1. The sample in question was cultured PBMCs, obtained from culture after CMV antigen stimulation. CDR3 coding DNA: TGCGCCAGCAGCCAAGATCCTGTAGGACAGGGGTTTCGAGTGGGCTGGACTAATGAAAAACTGTTTTTT. Translated, it gives CASSQDPVGQGFRVGWTNEKLFF.